This T cell receptor beta chain originates from a study of cytomegalovirus exposure and HLA in healthy donors. The PCR used 60 Vbeta and 13 Jbeta primers. Here immunoSEQ multiplex PCR was the method, and the copy in TCRdb shows in-frame clones only, minus some. This sample yields over 90,000 clones, of which approximately 80% are seen a single time; more than 9.5% belongs to the top ten. CDR1 MDHEN and CDR2 SYDVKM come from the germline V gene. The CDR3 is made up of 14 amino acids. Unmatched junction bases numbered 7, after V lost 6 bases and J lost 4 bases. This sequence joins TRBV28 and TRBJ2-7; 9 bases are shared with TRBD1. The receptor was isolated from a male donor in good health and CMV-seropositive. Sequencing was performed on PBMCs. The CDR3 protein is CASRPTGGEYEQYF. The CDR3 DNA reads TGTGCCAGCAGACCGACAGGGGGGGAATACGAGCAGTACTTC.